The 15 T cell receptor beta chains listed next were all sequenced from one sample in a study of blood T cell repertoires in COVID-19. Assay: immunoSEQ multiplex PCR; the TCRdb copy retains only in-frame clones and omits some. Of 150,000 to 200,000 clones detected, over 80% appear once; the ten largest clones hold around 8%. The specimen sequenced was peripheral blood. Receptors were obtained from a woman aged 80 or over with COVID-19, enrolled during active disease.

CDR3 sequence reads: CASSRGTDTQYF. In nucleotides, the CDR3 is TGTGCCAGCAGCCGAGGCACAGATACGCAGTATTTT. The chain has TRBV11-2 and TRBJ2-3; D is undetermined. The CDR3 has 12 residues. Germline lookup yields CDR1 SGHAT and CDR2 FQNNGV. Trimming removed 5 bases from V and 1 base from J, with 4 bases in between.

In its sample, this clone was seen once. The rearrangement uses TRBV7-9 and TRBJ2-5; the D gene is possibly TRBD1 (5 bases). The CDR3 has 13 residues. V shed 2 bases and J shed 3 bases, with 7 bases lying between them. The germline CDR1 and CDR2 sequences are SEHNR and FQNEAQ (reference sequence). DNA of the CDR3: TGTGCCAGCAGCTTACTGACAGAAGAGACCCAGTACTTC. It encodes CASSLLTEETQYF.

The CDR3 loop is CSAEGVETQYF. In DNA form, the CDR3 reads TGCAGTGCCGAGGGGGTAGAGACCCAGTACTTC. The chain couples TRBV20-1 to TRBJ2-5, with D perhaps matching TRBD1 (6 bases). The CDR3 runs 11 residues. Trimming took 6 bases from V and 4 from J, leaving 9 bases between them. Germline V gene sequence: CDR1 DFQATT, CDR2 SNEGSKA (reference sequence).

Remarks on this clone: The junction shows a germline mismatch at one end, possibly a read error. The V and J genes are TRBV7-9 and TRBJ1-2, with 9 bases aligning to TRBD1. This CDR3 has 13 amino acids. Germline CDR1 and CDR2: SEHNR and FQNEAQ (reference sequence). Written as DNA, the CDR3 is TGTGCCAGCAGCACCCGGGGACAGGGCTCGGGGGACTTC. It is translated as CASSTRGQGSGDF.

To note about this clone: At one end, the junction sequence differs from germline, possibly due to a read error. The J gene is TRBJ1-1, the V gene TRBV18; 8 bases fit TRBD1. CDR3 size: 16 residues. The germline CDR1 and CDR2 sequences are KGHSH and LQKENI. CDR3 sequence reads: CASSPNVQGAGTETFF. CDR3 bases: TGTGCCAGCTCACCGAACGTCCAGGGGGCAGGTACTGAAACTTTCTTT. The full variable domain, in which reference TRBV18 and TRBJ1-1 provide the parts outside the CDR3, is NAGVMQNPRHLVRRRGQEARLRCSPMKGHSHVYWYRQLPEEGLKFMVYLQKENIIDESGMPKERFSAEFPKEGPSILRIQQVVRGDSAAYFCASSPNVQGAGTETFFGQGTRLTVV.

In DNA form, the CDR3 reads TGTGCCAGTAGTATACCAGGGAGGGAAAACACTGAAGCTTTCTTT. Its translation is CASSIPGRENTEAFF. The chain joins TRBV19 to TRBJ1-1, with TRBD1 as a possible D gene (5 bases). Between the trimmed V and J ends, which lost 2 bases and 2 bases, there was a span of 12 bases. Germline V gene data show CDR1 as LNHDA and CDR2 as SQIVND (reference sequence). The CDR3 has 15 amino acids.

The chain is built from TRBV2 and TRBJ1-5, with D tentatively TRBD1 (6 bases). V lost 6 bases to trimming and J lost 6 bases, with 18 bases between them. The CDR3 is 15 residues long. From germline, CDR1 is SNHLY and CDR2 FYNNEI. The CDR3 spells CASRTGRGVSQPQHF. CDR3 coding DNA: TGTGCCAGCAGAACCGGGAGGGGGGTCAGTCAGCCCCAGCATTTT.

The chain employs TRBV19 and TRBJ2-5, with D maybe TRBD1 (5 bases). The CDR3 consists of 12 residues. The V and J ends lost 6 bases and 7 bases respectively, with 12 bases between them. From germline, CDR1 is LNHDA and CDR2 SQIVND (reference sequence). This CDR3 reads CASSTLRGTQYF. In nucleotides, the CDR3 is TGTGCCAGTAGCACCTTAAGGGGGACCCAGTACTTC.

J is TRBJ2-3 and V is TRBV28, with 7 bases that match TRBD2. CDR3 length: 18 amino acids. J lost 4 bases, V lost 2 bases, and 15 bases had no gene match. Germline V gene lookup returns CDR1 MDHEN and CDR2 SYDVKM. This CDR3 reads CASSLNGAGVQVADTQYF. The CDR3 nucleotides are TGTGCCAGCAGTTTAAATGGTGCGGGAGTTCAGGTTGCAGATACGCAGTATTTT. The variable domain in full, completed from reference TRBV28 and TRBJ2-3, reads DVKVTQSSRYLVKRTGEKVFLECVQDMDHENMFWYRQDPGLGLRLIYFSYDVKMKEKGDIPEGYSVSREKKERFSLILESASTNQTSMYLCASSLNGAGVQVADTQYFGPGTRLTVL.

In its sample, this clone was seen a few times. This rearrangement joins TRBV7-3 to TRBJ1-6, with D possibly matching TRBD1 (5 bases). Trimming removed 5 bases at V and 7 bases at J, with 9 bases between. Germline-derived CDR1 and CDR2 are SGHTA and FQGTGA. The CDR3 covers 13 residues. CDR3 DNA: TGTGCCAGCAGCGGGGGGAACAATTCACCCCTCCACTTT. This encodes CASSGGNNSPLHF. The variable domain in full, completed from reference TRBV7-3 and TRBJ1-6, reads GAGVSQTPSNKVTEKGKYVELRCDPISGHTALYWYRQSLGQGPEFLIYFQGTGAADDSGLPNDRFFAVRPEGSVSTLKIQRTERGDSAVYLCASSGGNNSPLHFGNGTRLTVT.

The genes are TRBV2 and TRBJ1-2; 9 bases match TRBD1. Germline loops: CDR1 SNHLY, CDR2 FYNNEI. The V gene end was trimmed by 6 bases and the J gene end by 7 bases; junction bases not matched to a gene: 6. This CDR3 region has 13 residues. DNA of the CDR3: TGTGCCAGCAGCGCCGGGACAGGGTTTGGCTACACCTTC. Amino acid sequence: CASSAGTGFGYTF.

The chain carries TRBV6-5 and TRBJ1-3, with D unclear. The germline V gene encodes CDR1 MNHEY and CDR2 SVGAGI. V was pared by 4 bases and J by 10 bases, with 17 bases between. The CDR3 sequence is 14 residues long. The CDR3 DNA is TGTGCCAGCAGTTTTGGTGCTCTGTTTAGAACCATATATTTT. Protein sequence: CASSFGALFRTIYF.

The DNA for the CDR3 is TGTGCCAGCTGGAGGGGGCGACTGGCCAATGAGCAGTTCTTC. Translating it yields CASWRGRLANEQFF. This rearrangement joins TRBV2 to TRBJ2-1; possibly TRBD1 for D (7 bases). Germline-derived CDR1 and CDR2 are SNHLY and FYNNEI. Trimming left V 8 bases short and J 6 bases short, with 17 bases between. The CDR3 has 14 residues.

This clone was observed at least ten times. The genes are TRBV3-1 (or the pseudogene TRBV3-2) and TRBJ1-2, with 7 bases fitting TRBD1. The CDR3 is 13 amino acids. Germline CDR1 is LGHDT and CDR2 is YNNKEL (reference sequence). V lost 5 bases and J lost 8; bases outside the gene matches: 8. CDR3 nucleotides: TGTGCCAGCAGCAGTGGACAGGACCGAGGCTACACCTTC. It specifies CASSSGQDRGYTF.

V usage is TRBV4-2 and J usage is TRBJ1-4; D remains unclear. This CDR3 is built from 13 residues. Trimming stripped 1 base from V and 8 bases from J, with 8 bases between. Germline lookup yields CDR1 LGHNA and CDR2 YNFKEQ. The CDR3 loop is CASSQVEYEKLFF. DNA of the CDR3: TGTGCCAGCAGCCAAGTAGAGTACGAAAAACTGTTTTTT.